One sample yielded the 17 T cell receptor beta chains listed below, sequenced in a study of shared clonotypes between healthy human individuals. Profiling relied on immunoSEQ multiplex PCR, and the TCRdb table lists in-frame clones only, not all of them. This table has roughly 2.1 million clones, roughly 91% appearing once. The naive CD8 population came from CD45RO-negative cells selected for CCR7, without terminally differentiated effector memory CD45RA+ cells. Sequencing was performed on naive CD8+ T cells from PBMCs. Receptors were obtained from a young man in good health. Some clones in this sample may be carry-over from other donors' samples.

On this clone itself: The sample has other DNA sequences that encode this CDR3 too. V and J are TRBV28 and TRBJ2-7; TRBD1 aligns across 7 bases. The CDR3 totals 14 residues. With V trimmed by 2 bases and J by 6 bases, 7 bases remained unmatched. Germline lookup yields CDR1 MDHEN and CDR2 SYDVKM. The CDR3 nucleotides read TGTGCCAGCAGTTTAGTAGGGGGCCGAGGCGAGCAGTACTTC. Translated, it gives CASSLVGGRGEQYF.

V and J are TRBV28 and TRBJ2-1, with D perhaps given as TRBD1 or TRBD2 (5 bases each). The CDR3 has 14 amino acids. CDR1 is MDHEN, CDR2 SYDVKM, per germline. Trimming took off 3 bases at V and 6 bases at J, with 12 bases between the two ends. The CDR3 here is CASSLTGASNEQFF. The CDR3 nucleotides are TGTGCCAGCAGTTTGACCGGGGCTTCCAATGAGCAGTTCTTC.

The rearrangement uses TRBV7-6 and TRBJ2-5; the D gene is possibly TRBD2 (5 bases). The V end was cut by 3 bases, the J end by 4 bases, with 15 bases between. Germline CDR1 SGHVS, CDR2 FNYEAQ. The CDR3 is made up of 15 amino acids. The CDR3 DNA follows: TGTGCCAGCAGCTTGCCGAGGGTCACTTCAGAGACCCAGTACTTC. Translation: CASSLPRVTSETQYF.

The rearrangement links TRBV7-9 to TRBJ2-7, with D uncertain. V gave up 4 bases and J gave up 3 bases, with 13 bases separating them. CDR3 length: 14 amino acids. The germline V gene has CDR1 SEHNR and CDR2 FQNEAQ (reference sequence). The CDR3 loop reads CASSSTVGFYEQYF. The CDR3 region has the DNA TGTGCCAGCAGCTCCACGGTCGGCTTCTACGAGCAGTACTTC.

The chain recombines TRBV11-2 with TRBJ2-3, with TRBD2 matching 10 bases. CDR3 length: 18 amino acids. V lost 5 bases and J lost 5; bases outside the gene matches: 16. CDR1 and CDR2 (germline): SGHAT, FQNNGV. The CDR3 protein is CASSTFPVSGRAIDTQYF. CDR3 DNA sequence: TGTGCCAGCAGCACCTTCCCCGTCAGCGGGAGGGCCATAGATACGCAGTATTTT.

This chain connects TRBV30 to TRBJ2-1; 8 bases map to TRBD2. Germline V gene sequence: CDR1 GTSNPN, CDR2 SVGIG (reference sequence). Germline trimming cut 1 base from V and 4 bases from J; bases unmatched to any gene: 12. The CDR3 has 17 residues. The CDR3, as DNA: TGTGCCTGGAGTGACTCGGGGGGGACATTCTATTACAATGAGCAGTTCTTC. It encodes CAWSDSGGTFYYNEQFF. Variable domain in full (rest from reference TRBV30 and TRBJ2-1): SQTIHQWPATLVQPVGSPLSLECTVEGTSNPNLYWYRQAAGRGLQLLFYSVGIGQISSEVPQNLSASRPQDRQFILSSKKLLLSDSGFYLCAWSDSGGTFYYNEQFFGPGTRLTVL.

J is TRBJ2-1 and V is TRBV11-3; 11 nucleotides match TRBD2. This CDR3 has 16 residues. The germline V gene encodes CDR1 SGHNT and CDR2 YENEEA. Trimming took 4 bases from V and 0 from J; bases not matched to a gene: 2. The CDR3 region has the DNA TGTGCCAGCAGCTATACTAGCGGGAGCTCCTACAATGAGCAGTTCTTC. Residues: CASSYTSGSSYNEQFF.

CDR3 region: CASSSGTNTGELFF. In DNA form, the CDR3 reads TGTGCCAGCAGCTCCGGGACAAACACCGGGGAGCTGTTTTTT. The chain couples TRBV9 to TRBJ2-2; possible D gene TRBD1, 6 bases. The length of the CDR3 is 14 residues. V shed 4 bases and J shed 2 bases, with 9 bases lying between them. The germline gives CDR1 SGDLS, CDR2 YYNGEE.

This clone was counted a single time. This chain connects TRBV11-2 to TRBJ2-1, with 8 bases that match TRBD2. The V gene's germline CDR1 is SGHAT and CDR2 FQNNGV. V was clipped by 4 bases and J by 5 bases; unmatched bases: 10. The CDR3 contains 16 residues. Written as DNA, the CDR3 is TGTGCCAGCAGCTCTCGGGAGACTAGCGTACACAATGAGCAGTTCTTC. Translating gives CASSSRETSVHNEQFF.

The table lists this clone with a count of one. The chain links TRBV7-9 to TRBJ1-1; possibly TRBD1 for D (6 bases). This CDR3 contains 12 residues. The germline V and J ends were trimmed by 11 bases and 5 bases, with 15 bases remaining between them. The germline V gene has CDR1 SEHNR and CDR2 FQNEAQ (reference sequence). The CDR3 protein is CAGSKGGTEAFF. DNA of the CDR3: TGTGCCGGATCCAAGGGGGGGACTGAAGCTTTCTTT.

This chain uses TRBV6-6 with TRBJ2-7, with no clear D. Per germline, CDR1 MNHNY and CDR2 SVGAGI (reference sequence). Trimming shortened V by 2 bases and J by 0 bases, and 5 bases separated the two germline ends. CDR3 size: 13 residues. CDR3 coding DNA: TGTGCCAGCAGTTACCCCGGCTCCTACGAGCAGTACTTC. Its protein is CASSYPGSYEQYF.

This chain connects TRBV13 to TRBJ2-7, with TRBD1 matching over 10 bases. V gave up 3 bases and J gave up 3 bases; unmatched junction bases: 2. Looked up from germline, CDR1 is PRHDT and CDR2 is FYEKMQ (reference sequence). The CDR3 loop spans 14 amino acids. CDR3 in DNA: TGTGCCAGCAGCTTCCGGACAGGGGGCTACGAGCAGTACTTC. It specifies CASSFRTGGYEQYF.

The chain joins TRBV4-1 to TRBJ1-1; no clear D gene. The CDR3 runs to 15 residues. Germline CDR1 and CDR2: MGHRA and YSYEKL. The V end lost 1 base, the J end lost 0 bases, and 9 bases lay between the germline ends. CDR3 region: CASSQVGKLNTEAFF. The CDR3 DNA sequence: TGCGCCAGCAGCCAAGTGGGCAAACTGAACACTGAAGCTTTCTTT.

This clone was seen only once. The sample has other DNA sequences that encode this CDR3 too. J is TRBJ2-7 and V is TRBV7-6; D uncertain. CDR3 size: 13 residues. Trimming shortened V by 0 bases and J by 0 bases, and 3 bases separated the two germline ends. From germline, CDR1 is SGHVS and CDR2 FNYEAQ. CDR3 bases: TGTGCCAGCAGCTTAGCCGTCTCCTACGAGCAGTACTTC. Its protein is CASSLAVSYEQYF.

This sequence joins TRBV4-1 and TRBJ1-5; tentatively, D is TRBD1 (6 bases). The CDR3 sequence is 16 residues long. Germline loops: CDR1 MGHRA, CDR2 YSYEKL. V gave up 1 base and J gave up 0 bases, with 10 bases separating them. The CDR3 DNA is TGCGCCAGCAGCCAAGTCACAGGGTATAGCAATCAGCCCCAGCATTTT. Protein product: CASSQVTGYSNQPQHF.

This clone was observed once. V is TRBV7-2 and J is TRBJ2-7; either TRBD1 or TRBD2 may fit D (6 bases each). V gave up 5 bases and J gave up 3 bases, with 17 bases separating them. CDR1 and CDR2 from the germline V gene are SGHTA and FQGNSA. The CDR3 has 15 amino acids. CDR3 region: CASSPWGASIYEQYF. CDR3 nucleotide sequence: TGTGCCAGCAGCCCCTGGGGGGCCAGCATCTACGAGCAGTACTTC.

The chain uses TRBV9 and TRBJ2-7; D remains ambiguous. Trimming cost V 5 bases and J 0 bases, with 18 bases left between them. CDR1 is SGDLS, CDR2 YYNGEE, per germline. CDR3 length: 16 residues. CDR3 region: CASSAVARSNSYEQYF. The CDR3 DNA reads TGTGCCAGCAGTGCGGTGGCACGGAGCAACTCCTACGAGCAGTACTTC.